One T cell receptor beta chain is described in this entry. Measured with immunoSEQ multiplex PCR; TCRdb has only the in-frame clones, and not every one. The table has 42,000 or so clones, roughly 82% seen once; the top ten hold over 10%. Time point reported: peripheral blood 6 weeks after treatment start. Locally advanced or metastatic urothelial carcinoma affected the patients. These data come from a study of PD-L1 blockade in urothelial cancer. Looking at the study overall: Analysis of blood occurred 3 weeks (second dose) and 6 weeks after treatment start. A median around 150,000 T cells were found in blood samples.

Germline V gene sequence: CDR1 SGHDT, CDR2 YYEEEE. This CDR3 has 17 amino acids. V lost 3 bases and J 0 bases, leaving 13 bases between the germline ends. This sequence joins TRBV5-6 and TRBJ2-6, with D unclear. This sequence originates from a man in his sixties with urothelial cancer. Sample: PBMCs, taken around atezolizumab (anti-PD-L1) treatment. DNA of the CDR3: TGTGCCAGCAGCTCCCTCGACTCATCCTCTGGGGCCAACGTCCTGACTTTC. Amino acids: CASSSLDSSSGANVLTF. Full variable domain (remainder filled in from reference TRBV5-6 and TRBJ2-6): DAGVTQSPTHLIKTRGQQVTLRCSPKSGHDTVSWYQQALGQGPQFIFQYYEEEERQRGNFPDRFSGHQFPNYSSELNVNALLLGDSALYLCASSSLDSSSGANVLTFGAGSRLTVL.